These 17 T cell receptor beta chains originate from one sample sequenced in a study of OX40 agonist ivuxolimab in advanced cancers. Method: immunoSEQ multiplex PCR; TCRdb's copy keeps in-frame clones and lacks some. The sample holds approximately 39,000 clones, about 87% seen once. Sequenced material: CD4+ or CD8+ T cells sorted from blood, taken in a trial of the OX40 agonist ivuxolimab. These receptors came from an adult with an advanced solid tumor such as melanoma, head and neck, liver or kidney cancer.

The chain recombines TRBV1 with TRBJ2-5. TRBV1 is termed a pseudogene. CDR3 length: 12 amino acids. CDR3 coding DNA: TGCACCAGCAGCCGTGGAAGTGGGACCCAGTACTTC. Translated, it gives CTSSRGSGTQYF.

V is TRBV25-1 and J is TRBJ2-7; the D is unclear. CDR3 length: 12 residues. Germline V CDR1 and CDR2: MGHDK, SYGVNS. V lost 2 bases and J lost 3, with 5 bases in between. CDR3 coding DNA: TGTGCCAGCAGTGAAGTGGGCTACGAGCAGTACTTC. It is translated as CASSEVGYEQYF.

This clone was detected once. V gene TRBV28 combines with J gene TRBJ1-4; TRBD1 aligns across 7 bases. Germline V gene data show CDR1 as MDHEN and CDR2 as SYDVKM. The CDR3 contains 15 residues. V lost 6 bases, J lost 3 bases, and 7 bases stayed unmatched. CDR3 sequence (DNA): TGTGCCAGCAGCTTAAGGGGGCGTCCTAATGAAAAACTGTTTTTT. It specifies CASSLRGRPNEKLFF.

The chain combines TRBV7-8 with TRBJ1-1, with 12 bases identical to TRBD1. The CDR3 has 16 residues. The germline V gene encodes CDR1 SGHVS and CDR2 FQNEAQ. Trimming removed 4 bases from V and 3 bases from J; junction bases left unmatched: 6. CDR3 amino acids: CASSWGQGAGYTEAFF. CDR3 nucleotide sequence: TGTGCCAGCAGCTGGGGACAGGGGGCGGGGTACACTGAAGCTTTCTTT.

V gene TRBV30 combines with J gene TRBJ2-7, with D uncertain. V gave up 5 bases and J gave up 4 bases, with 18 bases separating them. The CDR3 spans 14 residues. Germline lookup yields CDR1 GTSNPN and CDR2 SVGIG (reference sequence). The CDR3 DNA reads TGTGCCTGGTCCTTTTTTCCTAATAGATACGAGCAGTACTTC. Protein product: CAWSFFPNRYEQYF.

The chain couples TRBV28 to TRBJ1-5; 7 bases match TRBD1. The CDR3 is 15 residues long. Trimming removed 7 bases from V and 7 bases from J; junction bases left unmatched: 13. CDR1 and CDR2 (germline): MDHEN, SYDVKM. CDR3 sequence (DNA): TGTGCCAGCATCGAAGGAGGGGGCGGAAGGCAGCCCCAGCATTTT. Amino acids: CASIEGGGGRQPQHF. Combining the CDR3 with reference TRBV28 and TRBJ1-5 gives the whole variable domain DVKVTQSSRYLVKRTGEKVFLECVQDMDHENMFWYRQDPGLGLRLIYFSYDVKMKEKGDIPEGYSVSREKKERFSLILESASTNQTSMYLCASIEGGGGRQPQHFGDGTRLSIL.

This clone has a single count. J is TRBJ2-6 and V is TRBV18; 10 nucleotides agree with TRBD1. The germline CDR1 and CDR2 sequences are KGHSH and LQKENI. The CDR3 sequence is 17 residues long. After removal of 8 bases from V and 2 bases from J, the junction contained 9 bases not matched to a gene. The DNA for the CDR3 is TGTGCCAGCACCCCCGGGACAGGGGCCCCTGGGGCCAACGTCCTGACTTTC. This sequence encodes CASTPGTGAPGANVLTF.

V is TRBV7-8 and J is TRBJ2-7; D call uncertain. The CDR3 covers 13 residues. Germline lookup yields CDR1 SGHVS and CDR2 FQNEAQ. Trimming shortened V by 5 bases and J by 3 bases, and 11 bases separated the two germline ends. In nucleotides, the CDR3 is TGTGCCAGCAGCGCCGTCCAAGACTACGAGCAGTACTTC. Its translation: CASSAVQDYEQYF. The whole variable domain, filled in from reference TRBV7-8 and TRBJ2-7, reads GAGVSQSPRYKVAKRGQDVALRCDPISGHVSLFWYQQALGQGPEFLTYFQNEAQLDKSGLPSDRFFAERPEGSVSTLKIQRTQQEDSAVYLCASSAVQDYEQYFGPGTRLTVT.

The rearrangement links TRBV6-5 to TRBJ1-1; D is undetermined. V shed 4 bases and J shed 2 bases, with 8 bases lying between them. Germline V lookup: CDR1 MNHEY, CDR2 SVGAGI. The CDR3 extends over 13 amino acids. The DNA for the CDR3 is TGTGCCAGCAGTTTGGAGGGCAACACTGAAGCTTTCTTT. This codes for CASSLEGNTEAFF.

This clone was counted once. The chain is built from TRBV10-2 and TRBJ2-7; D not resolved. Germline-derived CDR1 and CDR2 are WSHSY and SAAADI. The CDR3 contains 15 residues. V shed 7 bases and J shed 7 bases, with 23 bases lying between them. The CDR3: CASTDPRKGTKEQYF. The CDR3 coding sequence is TGCGCCAGCACCGACCCGAGGAAGGGCACTAAAGAGCAGTACTTC.

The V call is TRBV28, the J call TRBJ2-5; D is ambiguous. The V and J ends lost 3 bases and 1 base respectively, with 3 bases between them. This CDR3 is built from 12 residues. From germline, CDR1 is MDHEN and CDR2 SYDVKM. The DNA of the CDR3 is TGTGCCAGCAGTTTCCCCCAAGAGACCCAGTACTTC. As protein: CASSFPQETQYF. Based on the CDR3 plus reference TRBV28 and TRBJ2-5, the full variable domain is DVKVTQSSRYLVKRTGEKVFLECVQDMDHENMFWYRQDPGLGLRLIYFSYDVKMKEKGDIPEGYSVSREKKERFSLILESASTNQTSMYLCASSFPQETQYFGPGTRLLVL.

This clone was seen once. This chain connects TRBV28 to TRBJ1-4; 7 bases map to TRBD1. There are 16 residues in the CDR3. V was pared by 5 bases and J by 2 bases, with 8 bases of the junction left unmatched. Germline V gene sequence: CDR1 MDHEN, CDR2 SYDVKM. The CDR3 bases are TGTGCCAGCAGTGGTCTAAGAGGGGGCACTAATGAAAAACTGTTTTTT. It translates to CASSGLRGGTNEKLFF.

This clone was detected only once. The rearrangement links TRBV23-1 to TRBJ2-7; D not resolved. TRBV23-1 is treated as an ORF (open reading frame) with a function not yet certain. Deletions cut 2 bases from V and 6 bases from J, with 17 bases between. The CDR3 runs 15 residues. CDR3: CASSQVSVVWGEQYF. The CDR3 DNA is TGCGCCAGCAGTCAAGTCTCGGTAGTTTGGGGCGAGCAGTACTTC.

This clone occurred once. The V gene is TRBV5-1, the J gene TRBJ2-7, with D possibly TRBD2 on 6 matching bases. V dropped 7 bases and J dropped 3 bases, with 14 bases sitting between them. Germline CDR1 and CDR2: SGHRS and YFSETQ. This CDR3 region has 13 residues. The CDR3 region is CASFGGLFYEQYF. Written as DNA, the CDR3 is TGCGCCAGCTTTGGAGGACTATTCTACGAGCAGTACTTC.

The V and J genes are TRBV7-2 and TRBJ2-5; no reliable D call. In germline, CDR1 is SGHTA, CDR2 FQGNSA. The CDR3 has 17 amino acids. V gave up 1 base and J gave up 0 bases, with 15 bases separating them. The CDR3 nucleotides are TGTGCCAGCAGCTTAGAGGGTCTGTTCCTGTACCAAGAGACCCAGTACTTC. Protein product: CASSLEGLFLYQETQYF.

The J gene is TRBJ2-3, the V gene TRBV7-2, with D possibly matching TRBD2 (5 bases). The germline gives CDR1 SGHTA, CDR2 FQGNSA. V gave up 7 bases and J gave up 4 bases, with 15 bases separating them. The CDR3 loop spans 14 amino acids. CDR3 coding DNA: TGTGCCAGCACTAAATCGGGGTCGGCAGATACGCAGTATTTT. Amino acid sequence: CASTKSGSADTQYF.

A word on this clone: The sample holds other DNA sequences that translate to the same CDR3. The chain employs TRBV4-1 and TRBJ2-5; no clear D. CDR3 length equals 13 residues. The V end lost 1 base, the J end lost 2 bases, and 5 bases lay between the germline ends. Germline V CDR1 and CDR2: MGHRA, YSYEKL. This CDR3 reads CASSQGQQETQYF. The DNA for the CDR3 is TGCGCCAGCAGCCAAGGGCAGCAAGAGACCCAGTACTTC.